Listed here are 27 T cell receptor beta chains from one sample, sequenced in a study of CD8+CD57+ T cells in acquired aplastic anemia. Selection for sequencing was limited to patients who had shown CD8+CD57+ cell expansion by flow cytometry. CDR3 and TCR beta VDJ profiling relied on genomic DNA as the template. TCRdb itself ran the reads through MiXCR, one entry per CDR3 protein. The sample has under 200,000 distinct CDR3 sequences, around 48% seen once; the top ten hold about 1.7%. The sequenced sample consisted of sorted CD4+, CD8+, or CD8+CD57+ T cells (not recorded which) from PBMCs. The source of these receptors is a human donor with aplastic anemia.

DNA of the CDR3: TGTGTCAGCAGACTAGCGGGAGGGGAGCTGTTTTTT. It encodes CVSRLAGGELFF. The rearrangement links TRBV19 to TRBJ2-2, with 11 bases that match TRBD2. Germline CDR1 and CDR2: LNHDA and SQIVND (reference sequence). There are 12 residues in the CDR3. The whole variable domain, remainder taken from reference TRBV19 and TRBJ2-2, is DGGITQSPKYLFRKEGQNVTLSCEQNLNHDAMYWYRQDPGQGLRLIYYSQIVNDFQKGDIAEGYSVSREKKESFPLTVTSAQKNPTAFYLCVSRLAGGELFFGEGSRLTVL.

The rearrangement joins TRBV7-3 to TRBJ1-2; unclear D gene. The germline V and J ends were trimmed by 2 bases and 6 bases, with 7 bases remaining between them. CDR1 is SGHTA and CDR2 is FQGTGA in the germline V gene. This CDR3 spans 12 amino acids. The CDR3 protein is CASSLEGNGYTF. CDR3 in DNA: TGTGCCAGCAGCTTAGAGGGTAATGGCTACACCTTC.

This clonotype was counted a few times. This sequence joins TRBV18 and TRBJ2-7; 7 bases map to TRBD1. In germline, CDR1 is KGHSH, CDR2 LQKENI. V dropped 3 bases and J dropped 0; count of bases not matched to a gene: 11. The CDR3 has 17 residues. The CDR3 sequence: CASSPNVPGQLSYEQYF. The CDR3 nucleotides are TGTGCCAGCTCACCTAATGTCCCGGGACAGCTCTCCTACGAGCAGTACTTC.

This clonotype occurred a few times. This chain uses TRBV10-2 with TRBJ1-6; no definite D call. V lost 8 bases to trimming and J lost 6 bases, with 14 bases between them. The germline V gene encodes CDR1 WSHSY and CDR2 SAAADI. The CDR3 runs to 14 residues. DNA for the CDR3: TGCGCCAGCCGAACAACAGCGAGTAATTCACCCCTCCACTTT. This codes for CASRTTASNSPLHF.

This clonotype was counted ten times or more. The genes are TRBV6-5 and TRBJ1-2; a weak D match, TRBD1 (6 bases). Trimming removed 7 bases at V and 2 bases at J, with 8 bases between. This CDR3 region has 12 residues. Germline V gene data show CDR1 as MNHEY and CDR2 as SVGAGI. The CDR3 region is CASKQGNYGYTF. DNA for the CDR3: TGTGCCAGCAAACAGGGAAACTATGGCTACACCTTC.

Many counts were recorded for this clonotype. J is TRBJ2-1 and V is TRBV7-9; 8 nucleotides agree with TRBD1. This CDR3 is 15 amino acids long. In germline, CDR1 is SEHNR, CDR2 FQNEAQ (reference sequence). Unmatched junction bases numbered 8, after V lost 5 bases and J lost 5 bases. The CDR3 nucleotides are TGTGCCAGCAGCGTCGGACAGGGTAGTCACAATGAGCAGTTCTTC. Amino acids: CASSVGQGSHNEQFF.

A few counts support this clonotype. J is TRBJ2-7 and V is TRBV9; D is ambiguous. V lost 3 bases, J lost 5 bases, and 9 bases lay in between. The CDR3 extends over 12 amino acids. The V gene's germline CDR1 is SGDLS and CDR2 YYNGEE. The CDR3 loop reads CASSGNGDEQYF. The CDR3 region has the DNA TGTGCCAGCAGCGGGAACGGAGACGAGCAGTACTTC.

J is TRBJ1-1 and V is TRBV6-5, with D perhaps matching TRBD1 (6 bases). With 2 bases removed from V and 3 bases from J, the gap between germline ends came to 7 bases. The CDR3 runs 13 residues. Looked up from germline, CDR1 is MNHEY and CDR2 is SVGAGI. The CDR3 region has the DNA TGTGCCAGCAGTTACGAGGGGGACACTGAAGCTTTCTTT. Translation gives CASSYEGDTEAFF.

A note on this clonotype: A junction end diverges from the germline sequence, so it may reflect a read error. The chain carries TRBV10-3 and TRBJ1-4, with D possibly TRBD1 on 5 matching bases. Germline assignment: CDR1 ENHRY and CDR2 SYGVKD. The CDR3 covers 15 residues. This CDR3 reads CAISDLQGANEKLLF. For the CDR3, the DNA is TGTGCCATCAGTGACCTGCAGGGAGCTAACGAAAAACTGCTTTTT.

With respect to this clonotype: A much larger clone differs from this one at a single base, so this may be a read error. The chain carries TRBV13 and TRBJ1-4; no clear D gene. CDR1 is PRHDT and CDR2 is FYEKMQ in the germline V gene (reference sequence). Trimming shortened V by 4 bases and J by 9 bases, and 18 bases separated the two germline ends. The CDR3 sequence is 15 residues long. The CDR3 coding sequence is TGTGCCAGCAGCTCAACTCGGCTTACGGAGAAAAAACTGTTTTTT. Its protein product is CASSSTRLTEKKLFF.

The V call is TRBV19, the J call TRBJ2-7; TRBD1 matches 8 bases. Germline CDR1 reads LNHDA; CDR2 reads SQIVND (reference sequence). The J segment lost 5 bases and the V segment lost 10 bases, leaving 10 bases of the junction unmatched. CDR3 size: 13 residues. The CDR3 spells CATSSDRGDEQYF. The CDR3 bases are TGTGCCACCTCGAGTGACAGGGGTGACGAGCAGTACTTC. Based on the CDR3 plus reference TRBV19 and TRBJ2-7, the full variable domain is DGGITQSPKYLFRKEGQNVTLSCEQNLNHDAMYWYRQDPGQGLRLIYYSQIVNDFQKGDIAEGYSVSREKKESFPLTVTSAQKNPTAFYLCATSSDRGDEQYFGPGTRLTVT.

The V gene is TRBV18, the J gene TRBJ2-3, with TRBD2 identical over 14 bases. The CDR3 spans 17 residues. CDR1 is KGHSH, CDR2 LQKENI, per germline. J lost 5 bases, V lost 1 base, and 5 bases had no gene match. The CDR3 DNA follows: TGTGCCAGCTCACCACTGGGACTAGCGGGAGTTAGAGATACGCAGTATTTT. Its protein is CASSPLGLAGVRDTQYF.

This chain connects TRBV19 to TRBJ2-7; 10 nucleotides align to TRBD1. V shed 5 bases, J shed 1 base, and the junction held 11 bases outside the gene matches. Germline V CDR1 and CDR2: LNHDA, SQIVND (reference sequence). The CDR3 consists of 17 residues. DNA of the CDR3: TGTGCCAGTAGTGGCGGGACAGGGGATGTAATTTCCTACGAGCAGTACTTC. Protein: CASSGGTGDVISYEQYF. Supplemented by reference TRBV19 and TRBJ2-7, the full variable domain reads DGGITQSPKYLFRKEGQNVTLSCEQNLNHDAMYWYRQDPGQGLRLIYYSQIVNDFQKGDIAEGYSVSREKKESFPLTVTSAQKNPTAFYLCASSGGTGDVISYEQYFGPGTRLTVT.

This clonotype was observed a single time. This rearrangement joins TRBV10-3 to TRBJ2-3; no firm D call. From germline, CDR1 is ENHRY and CDR2 SYGVKD. The CDR3 totals 14 residues. With 5 bases removed from V and 2 bases from J, the gap between germline ends came to 11 bases. The CDR3 DNA reads as TGTGCCATCAGTTCTGAGCAGATCACAGATACGCAGTATTTT. This encodes CAISSEQITDTQYF.

In DNA form, the CDR3 reads TGTGCCACCGGCCAGTCAGGTGGCTACACCTTC. This encodes CATGQSGGYTF. The rearrangement links TRBV25-1 to TRBJ1-2; D remains ambiguous. From germline, CDR1 is MGHDK and CDR2 SYGVNS. Trimming cost V 10 bases and J 7 bases, with 13 bases left between them. There are 11 residues in the CDR3.

This clonotype was found many times. V and J are TRBV5-1 and TRBJ2-7; TRBD2 is a possible D gene (5 bases). Trimming stripped 4 bases from V and 5 bases from J, with 16 bases between. The length of the CDR3 is 14 residues. Germline V lookup: CDR1 SGHRS, CDR2 YFSETQ. The CDR3 protein is CASSPTTGYDEQYF. CDR3 in DNA: TGCGCCAGCAGCCCGACTACGGGATACGACGAGCAGTACTTC.

The V call is TRBV7-9, the J call TRBJ1-5, with D hard to call. This CDR3 is 12 amino acids long. Germline CDR1 and CDR2: SEHNR and FQNEAQ (reference sequence). V was cut by 5 bases and J by 5 bases, with 7 bases left in between. CDR3 amino acids: CASSQEDQPQHF. The CDR3 DNA reads TGTGCCAGCAGCCAAGAGGATCAGCCCCAGCATTTT.

The gene calls are TRBV19 and TRBJ2-3, with 11 bases aligning to TRBD1. CDR1 and CDR2 from the germline V gene are LNHDA and SQIVND (reference sequence). The CDR3 is 16 amino acids. J lost 2 bases, V lost 7 bases, and 8 bases had no gene match. CDR3: CASTLGQGAYTDTQYF. The CDR3 DNA reads TGTGCCAGTACCCTCGGACAGGGGGCTTACACAGATACGCAGTATTTT.

This chain connects TRBV27 to TRBJ1-5; 9 bases are a match to TRBD1. The CDR3 has 15 amino acids. J was trimmed by 11 bases and V by 5 bases; bases with no gene match: 13. Per the germline V gene, CDR1 is MNHEY and CDR2 is SMNVEV (reference sequence). The CDR3 is CASSLTGTGRWSQHF. Written as DNA, the CDR3 is TGTGCCAGCAGTCTAACGGGGACAGGGCGTTGGTCCCAGCATTTT.

The chain couples TRBV27 to TRBJ2-7; D gene unclear. The germline CDR1 and CDR2 sequences are MNHEY and SMNVEV (reference sequence). The CDR3 consists of 14 residues. The ends were cut back, 0 bases at V and 4 bases at J, with 10 bases in the middle. This CDR3 is CASSLSGEGYEQYF. CDR3 nucleotide sequence: TGTGCCAGCAGTTTATCTGGGGAAGGGTACGAGCAGTACTTC.

The rearrangement uses TRBV12-3 or TRBV12-4 and TRBJ1-1; the D gene is possibly TRBD1 (6 bases). V was trimmed by 3 bases and J by 11 bases, leaving 19 bases between them. The CDR3 runs to 14 residues. DNA for the CDR3: TGTGCCAGCAGTTTGCAAGGGGGGCCCCGTGCGGCTTTCTTT. Amino acid sequence: CASSLQGGPRAAFF.

This clonotype was seen many times. The chain recombines TRBV19 with TRBJ1-5, with 9 bases matching TRBD1. In germline, CDR1 is LNHDA, CDR2 SQIVND (reference sequence). V gave up 5 bases and J gave up 4 bases; unmatched junction bases: 6. The CDR3 totals 15 residues. Here the CDR3 DNA reads TGTGCCAGTAGTCCCTTGACAGGGGGGAATCAGCCCCAGCATTTT. Protein: CASSPLTGGNQPQHF.

This clonotype was counted many times. This chain uses TRBV5-1 with TRBJ1-5; D not certain. CDR1 is SGHRS, CDR2 YFSETQ, per germline. The CDR3 contains 15 residues. V gave up 0 bases and J gave up 2 bases, with 9 bases separating them. The CDR3 region has the DNA TGCGCCAGCAGCTTGGGAGGGCCCGGCAATCAGCCCCAGCATTTT. As protein: CASSLGGPGNQPQHF.

The chain links TRBV5-8 to TRBJ1-6; D remains unclear. The CDR3 is made up of 15 amino acids. V lost 0 bases to trimming and J lost 8 bases, with 12 bases between them. In germline, CDR1 is SGHTS, CDR2 YDEGEE. The CDR3 protein is CASSLAGDDYSPLHF. CDR3 bases: TGTGCCAGCAGCTTGGCAGGAGACGATTATTCACCCCTCCACTTT.

This clonotype was observed at least ten times. This chain connects TRBV28 to TRBJ1-6, with 10 bases lining up with TRBD1. Germline loops: CDR1 MDHEN, CDR2 SYDVKM. With V trimmed by 10 bases and J by 6 bases, 9 bases remained unmatched. The CDR3 spans 15 residues. As DNA, the CDR3 is TGTGCCACCAATTGGGGGGACAGGGGTAATTCACCCCTCCACTTT. Its protein product is CATNWGDRGNSPLHF.

The chain carries TRBV19 and TRBJ1-6; D ambiguous. This CDR3 spans 15 amino acids. V was trimmed by 7 bases and J by 0 bases, leaving 10 bases between them. The germline CDR1 and CDR2 sequences are LNHDA and SQIVND (reference sequence). The CDR3 reads CASTTTLSYNSPLHF. CDR3 in DNA: TGTGCCAGTACTACGACACTCTCCTATAATTCACCCCTCCACTTT.

Of note for this clonotype: A much larger clone sits a single nucleotide away, making a read error possible. Likely a read error: the CDR3 ends without its conserved phenylalanine or tryptophan. The chain uses TRBV12-3 or TRBV12-4 and TRBJ1-1, with D uncertain. The V and J ends lost 6 bases and 8 bases respectively, with 10 bases between them. The CDR3 is 11 amino acids. CDR3 loop: CASRESWEAFL. The CDR3, as DNA: TGTGCCAGCAGGGAAAGTTGGGAAGCTTTCCTT.